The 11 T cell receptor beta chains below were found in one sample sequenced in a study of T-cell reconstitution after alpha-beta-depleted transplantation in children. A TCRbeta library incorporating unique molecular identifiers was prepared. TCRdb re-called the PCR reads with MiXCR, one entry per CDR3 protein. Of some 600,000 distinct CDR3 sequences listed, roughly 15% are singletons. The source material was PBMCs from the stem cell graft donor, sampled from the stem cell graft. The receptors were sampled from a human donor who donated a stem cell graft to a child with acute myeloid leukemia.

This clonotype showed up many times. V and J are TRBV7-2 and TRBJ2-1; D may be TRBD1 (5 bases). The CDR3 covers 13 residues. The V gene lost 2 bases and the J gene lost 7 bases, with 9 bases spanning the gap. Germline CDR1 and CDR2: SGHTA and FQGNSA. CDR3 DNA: TGTGCCAGCAGCTTAAGACAGATGAATGAGCAGTTCTTC. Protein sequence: CASSLRQMNEQFF.

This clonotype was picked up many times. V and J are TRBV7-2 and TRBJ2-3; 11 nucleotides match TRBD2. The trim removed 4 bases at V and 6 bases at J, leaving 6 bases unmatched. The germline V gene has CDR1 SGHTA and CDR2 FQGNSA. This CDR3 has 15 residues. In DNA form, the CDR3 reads TGTGCCAGCAGCTATAGCGGGGGGGCGAGCGATACGCAGTATTTT. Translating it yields CASSYSGGASDTQYF.

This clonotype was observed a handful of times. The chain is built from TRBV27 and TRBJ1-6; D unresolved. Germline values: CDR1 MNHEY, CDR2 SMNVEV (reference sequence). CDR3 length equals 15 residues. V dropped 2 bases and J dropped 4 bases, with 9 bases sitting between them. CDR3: CASSLVAQYNSPLHF. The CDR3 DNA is TGTGCCAGCAGTTTAGTGGCGCAGTATAATTCACCCCTCCACTTT.

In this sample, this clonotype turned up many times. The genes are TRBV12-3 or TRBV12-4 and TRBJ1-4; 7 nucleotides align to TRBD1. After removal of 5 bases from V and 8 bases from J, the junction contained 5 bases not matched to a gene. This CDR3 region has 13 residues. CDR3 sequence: CASSLGQEEKLFF. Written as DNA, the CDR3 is TGTGCCAGCAGTCTCGGACAGGAGGAAAAACTGTTTTTT.

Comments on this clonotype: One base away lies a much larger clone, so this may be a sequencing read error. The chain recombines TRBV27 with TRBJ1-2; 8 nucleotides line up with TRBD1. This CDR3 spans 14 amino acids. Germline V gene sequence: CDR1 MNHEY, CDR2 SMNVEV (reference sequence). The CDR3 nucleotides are TGTGCCAGCCGCTCGACAGGGGAGAACTATCGCTACACCTTC. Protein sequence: CASRSTGENYRYTF.

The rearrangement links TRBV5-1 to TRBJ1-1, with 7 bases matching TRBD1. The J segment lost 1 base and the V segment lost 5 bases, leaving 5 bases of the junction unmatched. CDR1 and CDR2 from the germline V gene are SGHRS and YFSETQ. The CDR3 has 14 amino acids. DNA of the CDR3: TGCGCCAGCAGAAGGGACAGTCCGAACACTGAAGCTTTCTTT. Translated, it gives CASRRDSPNTEAFF.

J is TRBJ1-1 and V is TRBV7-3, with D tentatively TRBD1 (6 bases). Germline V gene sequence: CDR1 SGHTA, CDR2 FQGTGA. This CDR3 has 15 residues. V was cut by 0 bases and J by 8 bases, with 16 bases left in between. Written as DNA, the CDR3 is TGTGCCAGCAGCTTAACAAGGGGGGACTCTTCCGAAGCTTTCTTT. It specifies CASSLTRGDSSEAFF.

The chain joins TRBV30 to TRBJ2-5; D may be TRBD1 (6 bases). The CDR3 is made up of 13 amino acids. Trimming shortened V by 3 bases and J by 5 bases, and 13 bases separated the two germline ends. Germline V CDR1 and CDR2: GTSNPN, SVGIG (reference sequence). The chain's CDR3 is CAWSFQGSETQYF. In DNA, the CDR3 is TGTGCCTGGAGCTTCCAGGGGAGTGAGACCCAGTACTTC.

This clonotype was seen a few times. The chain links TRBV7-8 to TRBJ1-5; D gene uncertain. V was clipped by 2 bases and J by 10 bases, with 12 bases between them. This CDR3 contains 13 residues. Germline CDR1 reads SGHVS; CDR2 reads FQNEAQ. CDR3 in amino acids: CASSLSPQSPQHF. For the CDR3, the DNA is TGTGCCAGCAGCTTAAGCCCCCAATCCCCCCAGCATTTT.

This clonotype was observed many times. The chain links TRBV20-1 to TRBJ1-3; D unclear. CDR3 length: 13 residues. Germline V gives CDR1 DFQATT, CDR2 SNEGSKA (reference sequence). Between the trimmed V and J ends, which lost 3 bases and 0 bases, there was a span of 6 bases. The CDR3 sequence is CSASGFSGNTIYF. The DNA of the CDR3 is TGCAGTGCTAGCGGCTTCTCTGGAAACACCATATATTTT.

The CDR3 loop reads CASSGYRGPSSGYTF. The CDR3 nucleotides are TGTGCCAGCAGCGGGTACAGGGGGCCTTCTTCTGGCTACACCTTC. The V gene is TRBV7-2, the J gene TRBJ1-2; 9 bases are shared with TRBD1. Germline V gene data show CDR1 as SGHTA and CDR2 as FQGNSA. After removal of 5 bases from V and 7 bases from J, the junction contained 11 bases not matched to a gene. CDR3 length: 15 residues.